The 2 T cell receptor beta chains listed next were all sequenced from one sample in a study of T cell responses to AZD1222 COVID-19 vaccine. The data were produced by immunoSEQ multiplex PCR, yet TCRdb's version contains in-frame clones alone and is incomplete. Of some 110,000 clones listed, about 88% were seen once; the top ten hold approximately 3.4%. Source: peripheral blood, taken 28 days after the second AZD1222 dose. The receptor set was obtained from an adult who received the AZD1222 COVID-19 vaccine.

This chain joins TRBV7-2 and TRBJ1-2; D is ambiguous. V was trimmed by 2 bases and J by 3 bases, leaving 10 bases between them. CDR1 SGHTA and CDR2 FQGNSA come from the germline V gene. This CDR3 is 14 amino acids long. DNA for the CDR3: TGTGCCAGCAGCTTAACTATAGTGGACTATGGCTACACCTTC. It specifies CASSLTIVDYGYTF.

The J gene is TRBJ2-1, the V gene TRBV5-5; 10 nucleotides line up with TRBD2. This CDR3 is built from 17 residues. The ends lost 0 bases at V and 12 bases at J; junction bases unmatched: 15. Germline-derived CDR1 and CDR2 are SGHKS and YYEKEE (reference sequence). This CDR3 reads CASSLDLAGVIEYAQFF. As DNA, the CDR3 is TGTGCCAGCAGCTTGGATCTAGCGGGAGTAATCGAGTATGCGCAGTTCTTC. The full variable domain, with the rest looked up from reference TRBV5-5 and TRBJ2-1, is DAGVTQSPTHLIKTRGQQVTLRCSPISGHKSVSWYQQVLGQGPQFIFQYYEKEERGRGNFPDRFSARQFPNYSSELNVNALLLGDSALYLCASSLDLAGVIEYAQFFGPGTRLTVL.